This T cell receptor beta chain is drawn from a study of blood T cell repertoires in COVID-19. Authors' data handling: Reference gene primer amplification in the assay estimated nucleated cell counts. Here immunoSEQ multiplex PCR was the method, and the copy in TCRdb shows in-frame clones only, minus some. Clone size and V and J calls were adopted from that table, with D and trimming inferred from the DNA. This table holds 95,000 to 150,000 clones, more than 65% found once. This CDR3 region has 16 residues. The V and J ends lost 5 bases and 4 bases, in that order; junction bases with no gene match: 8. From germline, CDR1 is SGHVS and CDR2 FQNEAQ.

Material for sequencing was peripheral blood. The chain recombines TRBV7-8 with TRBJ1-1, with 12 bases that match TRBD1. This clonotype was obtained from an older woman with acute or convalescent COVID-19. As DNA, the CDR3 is TGTGCCAGCAGCCCGGGACAGGGGGCGCAGAGCACTGAAGCTTTCTTT. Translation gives CASSPGQGAQSTEAFF.